This T cell receptor beta chain was sequenced for a study of T cell changes during pregnancy in multiple sclerosis. J lost 7 bases, V lost 2 bases, and 5 bases had no gene match. CDR1 is ENHRY and CDR2 is SYGVKD in the germline V gene. The CDR3 loop spans 15 amino acids. Assay used: immunoSEQ multiplex PCR; TCRdb lists only in-frame clones, some missing. The sample shows some 54,000 clones, 94% of them seen only once. V gene TRBV10-3 combines with J gene TRBJ1-4, with 9 positions matching TRBD1. This clonotype was obtained from a female donor with multiple sclerosis, enrolled in a pregnancy study. Source: CD8+ T cells from peripheral blood mononuclear cells, taken in the third trimester of pregnancy. The CDR3 loop reads CAISELGQGPEKLFF. The DNA of the CDR3 is TGTGCCATCAGTGAGCTGGGACAGGGCCCTGAAAAACTGTTTTTT.